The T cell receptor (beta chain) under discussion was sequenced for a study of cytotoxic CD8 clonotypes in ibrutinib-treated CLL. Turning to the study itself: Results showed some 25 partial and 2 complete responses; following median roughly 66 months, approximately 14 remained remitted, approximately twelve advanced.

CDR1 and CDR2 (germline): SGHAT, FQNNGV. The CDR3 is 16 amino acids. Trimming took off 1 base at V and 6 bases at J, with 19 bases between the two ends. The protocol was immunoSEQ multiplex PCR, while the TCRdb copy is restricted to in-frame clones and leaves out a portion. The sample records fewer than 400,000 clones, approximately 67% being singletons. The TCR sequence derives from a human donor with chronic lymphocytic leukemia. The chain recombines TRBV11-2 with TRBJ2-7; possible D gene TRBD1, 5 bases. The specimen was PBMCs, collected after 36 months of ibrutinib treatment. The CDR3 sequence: CASSLALFTGHPEQYF. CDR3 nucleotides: TGTGCCAGCAGCTTAGCCCTCTTCACTGGACACCCCGAGCAGTACTTC. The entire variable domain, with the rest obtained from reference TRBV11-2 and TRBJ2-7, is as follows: EAGVAQSPRYKIIEKRQSVAFWCNPISGHATLYWYQQILGQGPKLLIQFQNNGVVDDSQLPKDRFSAERLKGVDSTLKIQPAKLEDSAVYLCASSLALFTGHPEQYFGPGTRLTVT.